Shown below are 24 T cell receptor beta chains from a single sample sequenced in a study of blood T cell repertoires in COVID-19. Assay: immunoSEQ multiplex PCR; the TCRdb copy retains only in-frame clones and omits some. The data show 250,000 or so clones, approximately 86% seen once. Sequencing input: peripheral blood. The receptors originated from a man in his thirties or forties with active or convalescent COVID-19.

This chain links TRBV6-6 with TRBJ2-7; 15 bases are shared with TRBD2. The V gene's germline CDR1 is MNHNY and CDR2 SVGAGI (reference sequence). The CDR3 extends over 19 amino acids. With V trimmed by 5 bases and J by 2 bases, 13 bases remained unmatched. CDR3: CASSRRGTSGGTGTYEQYF. The CDR3 DNA reads as TGTGCCAGCAGTCGACGCGGGACTAGCGGGGGGACCGGAACCTACGAGCAGTACTTC.

The chain employs TRBV30 and TRBJ1-2; TRBD1 matches at 12 bases. V gave up 4 bases and J gave up 4 bases; unmatched junction bases: 4. The CDR3 has 14 residues. CDR1 GTSNPN and CDR2 SVGIG come from the germline V gene (reference sequence). Here the CDR3 DNA reads TGTGCCTGGATTGGGGACAGGGGGCTCTATGGCTACACCTTC. Encoded protein: CAWIGDRGLYGYTF.

CDR3 protein: CSADEGTGTAFF. Here the CDR3 DNA reads TGCAGCGCCGACGAGGGCACAGGGACAGCTTTCTTT. The genes are TRBV29-1 and TRBJ1-1, with D possibly being TRBD1 (6 bases). This CDR3 contains 12 residues. Germline V lookup: CDR1 SQVTM, CDR2 ANQGSEA. The germline V and J ends were trimmed by 7 bases and 10 bases, with 19 bases remaining between them.

V gene TRBV4-3 combines with J gene TRBJ2-1; 7 nucleotides align to TRBD1. This CDR3 is 14 amino acids long. V shed 1 base, J shed 10 bases, and the junction held 7 bases outside the gene matches. In germline, CDR1 is LGHNA, CDR2 YSLEER. CDR3 sequence: CASSQGQGVYEQFF. The CDR3 nucleotides are TGCGCCAGCAGCCAAGGACAGGGAGTTTACGAGCAGTTCTTC.

This clone was recorded only once. This chain uses TRBV15 with TRBJ1-1; D is ambiguous. The CDR3 runs to 14 residues. The germline V and J ends were trimmed by 3 bases and 3 bases, with 11 bases remaining between them. Germline V gene sequence: CDR1 LNHNV, CDR2 YYDKDF (reference sequence). CDR3 loop: CATSRRNFDTEAFF. Here the CDR3 DNA reads TGTGCCACCAGCAGGCGAAACTTTGACACTGAAGCTTTCTTT.

The chain is built from TRBV3-1 (or the pseudogene TRBV3-2) and TRBJ2-3; 9 bases line up with TRBD2. The length of the CDR3 is 16 residues. After removal of 0 bases from V and 2 bases from J, the junction contained 3 bases not matched to a gene. Per the germline V gene, CDR1 is LGHDT and CDR2 is YNNKEL (reference sequence). CDR3 in amino acids: CASSQEGGLATDTQYF. CDR3 coding DNA: TGTGCCAGCAGCCAAGAGGGGGGACTAGCCACAGATACGCAGTATTTT.

The genes are TRBV6-5 and TRBJ2-1, with D possibly matching TRBD1 (5 bases). Trimming shortened V by 11 bases and J by 6 bases, and 20 bases separated the two germline ends. The CDR3 has 14 residues. Germline V gene data show CDR1 as MNHEY and CDR2 as SVGAGI. The CDR3 region is CAGTRSGMLNEQFF. DNA for the CDR3: TGTGCCGGCACTCGGTCAGGGATGCTCAATGAGCAGTTCTTC.

The gene calls are TRBV11-1 and TRBJ1-1; D is uncertain. The CDR3 is 11 residues long. CDR1 and CDR2 from the germline V gene are SGHAT and FQDESV (reference sequence). Trimming cost V 7 bases and J 4 bases, with 7 bases left between them. CDR3 residues: CASTPGTEAFF. The CDR3 bases are TGTGCCAGCACTCCAGGCACTGAAGCTTTCTTT.

This chain uses TRBV7-8 with TRBJ1-2, with D uncertain. V dropped 5 bases and J dropped 7 bases, with 14 bases sitting between them. Germline CDR1 SGHVS, CDR2 FQNEAQ. The CDR3 is made up of 13 amino acids. The CDR3 DNA reads as TGTGCCAGCAGCCCGACCTTCGGGGTTGGCTACACCTTC. This sequence encodes CASSPTFGVGYTF.

The rearrangement uses TRBV7-9 and TRBJ2-7; 12 nucleotides align to TRBD1. CDR3 length: 15 residues. Germline lookup yields CDR1 SEHNR and CDR2 FQNEAQ (reference sequence). The V segment lost 3 bases and the J segment 6 bases; nucleotides outside the gene matches: 6. The CDR3 is CASSLMGQGASEQYF. DNA for the CDR3: TGTGCCAGCAGCTTGATGGGACAGGGGGCGTCCGAGCAGTACTTC.

The chain has TRBV5-6 and TRBJ1-2; the D gene is possibly TRBD1 (6 bases). V gave up 1 base and J gave up 9 bases, with 10 bases separating them. CDR3 length equals 12 residues. Germline lookup yields CDR1 SGHDT and CDR2 YYEEEE. DNA of the CDR3: TGTGCCAGCAGCTTGTCCAGGGGTCGCTACACCTTC. It specifies CASSLSRGRYTF.

The CDR3 region has the DNA TGCGCCAGCAGCCGGACGAAGGGGACCGGGGAGCTGTTTTTT. Translation gives CASSRTKGTGELFF. This chain uses TRBV4-3 with TRBJ2-2; D may be TRBD1 (5 bases). Deletions cut 4 bases from V and 5 bases from J, with 11 bases between. This CDR3 is 14 amino acids long. Germline lookup yields CDR1 LGHNA and CDR2 YSLEER.

V is TRBV6-1 and J is TRBJ2-5, with TRBD2 matching 9 bases. After removal of 4 bases from V and 2 bases from J, the junction contained 8 bases not matched to a gene. There are 16 residues in the CDR3. CDR1 and CDR2 from the germline V gene are MNHNS and SASEGT. CDR3 loop: CASSGPPTSGQETQYF. CDR3 in DNA: TGTGCCAGCAGTGGGCCTCCGACTAGCGGACAAGAGACCCAGTACTTC.

This chain uses TRBV6-1 with TRBJ1-2, with D possibly matching TRBD1 (5 bases). With 3 bases removed from V and 8 bases from J, the gap between germline ends came to 10 bases. Germline CDR1 and CDR2: MNHNS and SASEGT. The CDR3 spans 12 residues. CDR3 sequence (DNA): TGTGCCAGCAGTGAGGGGGGTGAAGGCTACACCTTC. This translates into CASSEGGEGYTF.

This chain joins TRBV7-3 and TRBJ2-3, with 8 positions matching TRBD2. Germline V gene sequence: CDR1 SGHTA, CDR2 FQGTGA. The CDR3 contains 15 residues. V was pared by 6 bases and J by 0 bases, with 5 bases of the junction left unmatched. CDR3 sequence: CASSAGGASTDTQYF. CDR3 in DNA: TGTGCCAGCAGTGCGGGGGGAGCTAGCACAGATACGCAGTATTTT.

V gene TRBV27 combines with J gene TRBJ1-3, with D hard to call. The V end was cut by 5 bases, the J end by 0 bases, with 11 bases between. Per the germline V gene, CDR1 is MNHEY and CDR2 is SMNVEV (reference sequence). This CDR3 contains 15 residues. CDR3: CASSPTHPSGNTIYF. The CDR3 DNA reads as TGTGCCAGCAGTCCGACACATCCCTCTGGAAACACCATATATTTT.

In this sample, this clone turned up many times. V is TRBV6-4 and J is TRBJ1-6; 9 nucleotides agree with TRBD1. The germline gives CDR1 MRHNA, CDR2 SNTAGT. V lost 4 bases, J lost 10 bases, and 14 bases stayed unmatched. The CDR3 extends over 17 amino acids. The CDR3 loop is CASSAEADRGYRSPLHF. CDR3 coding DNA: TGTGCCAGCAGTGCCGAGGCAGACAGGGGGTATCGGTCACCCCTCCACTTT.

The CDR3 here is CAISEEFRGQVGSYEQYF. CDR3 DNA: TGTGCCATCAGCGAAGAGTTCCGGGGACAGGTGGGCTCCTACGAGCAGTACTTC. This sequence joins TRBV10-3 and TRBJ2-7; 8 bases map to TRBD1. J was trimmed by 0 bases and V by 6 bases; bases with no gene match: 16. The CDR3 is 18 residues long. The germline gives CDR1 ENHRY, CDR2 SYGVKD.

The chain uses TRBV2 and TRBJ2-3, with TRBD2 matching 8 bases. Germline-derived CDR1 and CDR2 are SNHLY and FYNNEI. The CDR3 contains 15 residues. Trimming at V came to 8 bases and at J to 0 bases, leaving 7 bases not matched to a gene. The CDR3 nucleotides read TGTGCCAGCGTAGGACTAGCTGCTAGCACAGATACGCAGTATTTT. Translating it yields CASVGLAASTDTQYF.

The V and J genes are TRBV7-9 and TRBJ2-1; D uncertain. Trimming took off 3 bases at V and 6 bases at J, with 6 bases between the two ends. CDR1 and CDR2 (germline): SEHNR, FQNEAQ (reference sequence). The CDR3 is made up of 12 amino acids. The DNA of the CDR3 is TGTGCCAGCAGCTTTCAGGTCAATGAGCAGTTCTTC. It codes for CASSFQVNEQFF.

V is TRBV15 and J is TRBJ2-2; 8 bases align to TRBD1. Trimming took 0 bases from V and 2 from J; bases not matched to a gene: 14. CDR3 length: 20 residues. The germline V gene has CDR1 LNHNV and CDR2 YYDKDF (reference sequence). CDR3 sequence reads: CATSRDRGQGLIINTGELFF. In DNA form, the CDR3 reads TGTGCCACCAGCAGAGATCGTGGACAGGGCTTGATAATTAACACCGGGGAGCTGTTTTTT.

The genes are TRBV9 and TRBJ1-6; 10 bases line up with TRBD1. Trimming at V came to 2 bases and at J to 9 bases, leaving 2 bases not matched to a gene. CDR3 size: 14 residues. The V gene's germline CDR1 is SGDLS and CDR2 YYNGEE. Written as DNA, the CDR3 is TGTGCCAGCAGCGTTCGGACAGGGGGTTCACCCCTCCACTTT. It encodes CASSVRTGGSPLHF. The entire variable domain, with the rest obtained from reference TRBV9 and TRBJ1-6, is as follows: DSGVTQTPKHLITATGQRVTLRCSPRSGDLSVYWYQQSLDQGLQFLIQYYNGEERAKGNILERFSAQQFPDLHSELNLSSLELGDSALYFCASSVRTGGSPLHFGNGTRLTVT.

In this sample, this clone turned up once. The chain has TRBV3-1 (or the pseudogene TRBV3-2) and TRBJ1-1, with a possible D match to TRBD1 (6 bases). Germline V lookup: CDR1 LGHDT, CDR2 YNNKEL (reference sequence). Trimming removed 1 base from V and 5 bases from J, with 17 bases in between. The CDR3 loop spans 16 amino acids. The DNA of the CDR3 is TGTGCCAGCAGCCAAGGGGCGGACAGTCTGAGGACTGAAGCTTTCTTT. This encodes CASSQGADSLRTEAFF.

The rearrangement joins TRBV7-2 to TRBJ2-1; 8 bases fit TRBD1. Germline CDR1 SGHTA, CDR2 FQGNSA. The CDR3 extends over 14 amino acids. V lost 2 bases, J lost 5 bases, and 2 bases stayed unmatched. The CDR3 nucleotides are TGTGCCAGCAGCTTATGGACAGGGCACAATGAGCAGTTCTTC. Its protein is CASSLWTGHNEQFF.